This T cell receptor (beta chain) was recorded in a study of regulatory T cells in long-lasting Graves disease. Construction of the TCR beta libraries employed iRepertoire HTBI primers in conjunction with Arm-PCR of CDR3 regions. TCRdb ran MiXCR on the multiplex PCR reads and lists one entry per CDR3 protein. The table shows over 450,000 distinct CDR3 sequences, with roughly 21% occurring only once. This clonotype showed up just a few times. The time point was: persistent/refractory GD, antithyroid drugs over 5 years with positive TRAb. PBMC RNA served as the TCR library source. One endocrinology department in Xi'an, China, was where patients came from. Sequenced material: peripheral blood mononuclear cells (PBMCs), taken when the disease was refractory, from a patient treated with antithyroid drugs. The receptor was derived from a female donor with Graves disease.

The CDR3 nucleotides read TGCGCCAGCAGTGGATTTAGTGGAGAGACCCAGTACTTC. Its translation: CASSGFSGETQYF. The V gene is TRBV10-2, the J gene TRBJ2-5; D call uncertain. Trimming left V 4 bases short and J 4 bases short, with 10 bases between. This CDR3 has 13 amino acids. Germline lookup yields CDR1 WSHSY and CDR2 SAAADI.